The source of this T cell receptor beta chain is a study of T cell changes during pregnancy in multiple sclerosis. This CDR3 is 14 amino acids long. V was trimmed by 4 bases and J by 5 bases, leaving 14 bases between them. From germline, CDR1 is MDHEN and CDR2 SYDVKM. The data were produced by immunoSEQ multiplex PCR, yet TCRdb's version contains in-frame clones alone and is incomplete. Among tens of thousands of clones, roughly 87% were seen once, and the ten largest hold 1.7%. The sequence came from a female donor with multiple sclerosis, enrolled in a pregnancy study. The chain links TRBV28 to TRBJ1-1; TRBD1 might be the D (6 bases). The specimen comprised peripheral blood, sampled in the first trimester of pregnancy. CDR3 in amino acids: CASSSPDSATEAFF. The CDR3 DNA sequence: TGTGCCAGCAGTTCCCCGGACAGCGCTACTGAAGCTTTCTTT.